This entry is about one T cell receptor beta chain. The source of the sample is a study of T cell changes during pregnancy in multiple sclerosis. Only in-frame clones appear in the TCRdb table, and some are missing; sequencing was by immunoSEQ multiplex PCR. This table holds around 60,000 clones, roughly 92% found once. J gave up 5 bases and V 3 bases, and 5 bases lay outside the gene matches. The CDR3 consists of 15 residues. Germline CDR1 reads MNHGY; CDR2 reads SVAAGI. V and J are TRBV6-9 and TRBJ1-1; 11 bases map to TRBD1. Sequencing was performed on peripheral blood, taken in the second trimester of pregnancy. The clonotype originates from a female donor with multiple sclerosis, enrolled in a pregnancy study. CDR3 nucleotide sequence: TGTGCCAGCAGTTACTCGGACAGGGGGCGGACTGAAGCTTTCTTT. Protein product: CASSYSDRGRTEAFF.